This passage covers 19 T cell receptor beta chains from one sample sequenced in a study of blood T cell repertoires in COVID-19. Libraries were prepared by immunoSEQ multiplex PCR; TCRdb keeps only in-frame clonotypes and omits some of them. The sample records 81,000 or so clones, over 75% being singletons. The material sequenced was peripheral blood. Receptor source: a human donor in a cohort sampled during active COVID-19.

The chain's CDR3 is CSASGTGSTDTQYF. The CDR3 DNA reads as TGCAGTGCTAGTGGGACAGGGAGCACAGATACGCAGTATTTT. The rearrangement joins TRBV20-1 to TRBJ2-3, with 9 bases identical to TRBD1. Germline V gene data show CDR1 as DFQATT and CDR2 as SNEGSKA (reference sequence). The CDR3 has 14 residues. V shed 3 bases, J shed 0 bases, and the junction held 1 base outside the gene matches.

The chain recombines TRBV5-4 with TRBJ2-2; 8 bases align to TRBD2. The length of the CDR3 is 16 residues. The germline V gene encodes CDR1 SGHNT and CDR2 YYREEE (reference sequence). J was trimmed by 2 bases and V by 4 bases; bases with no gene match: 7. The chain's CDR3 is CASSKIGGGNTGELFF. The CDR3 nucleotides are TGTGCCAGCAGCAAGATCGGGGGGGGCAACACCGGGGAGCTGTTTTTT.

The table lists this clone with a count of one. The V and J genes are TRBV28 and TRBJ2-7; D call uncertain. V was clipped by 3 bases and J by 3 bases, with 15 bases between them. The CDR3 runs 15 residues. The V gene's germline CDR1 is MDHEN and CDR2 SYDVKM. CDR3 sequence: CASSFYRTPYYEQYF. Here the CDR3 DNA reads TGTGCCAGCAGTTTCTATCGAACCCCTTACTACGAGCAGTACTTC.

A remark on this clone: The junction does not match germline at one end; this may be a read error. V usage is TRBV5-1 and J usage is TRBJ2-1, with TRBD2 matching 16 bases. The CDR3 is made up of 14 amino acids. Germline V gives CDR1 SGHRS, CDR2 YFSETQ. The CDR3 region is CASSPGTSGGAPVF. Written as DNA, the CDR3 is TGCGCCAGCAGCCCGGGGACTAGCGGGGGGGCCCCTGTCTTC.

The chain links TRBV6-2 or TRBV6-3 to TRBJ2-5; a weak D match, TRBD1 (6 bases). Trimming stripped 3 bases from V and 0 bases from J, with 23 bases between. The CDR3 length is 19 residues. Germline V CDR1 and CDR2: MNHEY, SVGEGT. CDR3 in DNA: TGTGCCAGCAGTTATCCTGAACCGGGACACCGGAAAGACCAAGAGACCCAGTACTTC. This codes for CASSYPEPGHRKDQETQYF.

The J gene is TRBJ2-2, the V gene TRBV2, with D hard to call. The CDR3 totals 14 residues. Germline V gene sequence: CDR1 SNHLY, CDR2 FYNNEI. The ends were cut back, 5 bases at V and 5 bases at J, with 12 bases in the middle. CDR3 coding DNA: TGTGCCAGCAGTAGCAGAACTAATACCGGGGAGCTGTTTTTT. This gives the protein CASSSRTNTGELFF.

CDR3 sequence: CASSFLDRGLLTF. The CDR3 DNA reads TGTGCCAGCAGTTTCCTGGACAGGGGATTACTCACCTTC. The V and J genes are TRBV12-3 or TRBV12-4 and TRBJ1-2, with 9 bases fitting TRBD1. CDR3 length: 13 amino acids. The V segment lost 3 bases and the J segment 13 bases; nucleotides outside the gene matches: 9.

The chain joins TRBV18 to TRBJ1-2; D unresolved. Germline assignment: CDR1 KGHSH and CDR2 LQKENI. Trimming pared 5 bases from V and 5 bases from J, leaving 15 bases between. The CDR3 consists of 14 residues. CDR3 protein: CASSTEAEAYGYTF. The CDR3 region has the DNA TGTGCCAGCTCAACTGAGGCGGAGGCTTATGGCTACACCTTC.

This clone turned up a few times. The V gene is TRBV18, the J gene TRBJ1-1, with D possibly being TRBD1 (6 bases). This CDR3 is built from 16 residues. CDR1 KGHSH and CDR2 LQKENI come from the germline V gene. V lost 3 bases and J lost 2, with 16 bases in between. This CDR3 is CASSPEGGPRNTEAFF. The CDR3 DNA sequence: TGTGCCAGCTCACCGGAGGGGGGGCCAAGAAACACTGAAGCTTTCTTT.

The V gene is TRBV28, the J gene TRBJ1-2, with D possibly TRBD1 on 6 matching bases. Per germline, CDR1 MDHEN and CDR2 SYDVKM. V was cut by 5 bases and J by 8 bases, with 15 bases left in between. The CDR3 covers 13 residues. The chain's CDR3 is CASSLQGLRGYTF. In DNA form, the CDR3 reads TGTGCCAGCAGTCTACAGGGATTGAGGGGCTACACCTTC.

The V and J genes are TRBV18 and TRBJ2-7; D perhaps matches TRBD1 (7 bases). CDR1 and CDR2 (germline): KGHSH, LQKENI. V was pared by 3 bases and J by 7 bases, with 19 bases between. This CDR3 contains 15 residues. The DNA of the CDR3 is TGTGCCAGCTCACCCAGCAGGGGGGCCGGAGGAGAGCAGTACTTC. As protein: CASSPSRGAGGEQYF. The full variable domain, its missing parts supplied by reference TRBV18 and TRBJ2-7, is NAGVMQNPRHLVRRRGQEARLRCSPMKGHSHVYWYRQLPEEGLKFMVYLQKENIIDESGMPKERFSAEFPKEGPSILRIQQVVRGDSAAYFCASSPSRGAGGEQYFGPGTRLTVT.

This chain joins TRBV24-1 and TRBJ2-5, with unresolved D. The CDR3 is 13 residues long. Trimming stripped 5 bases from V and 1 base from J, with 7 bases between. Looked up from germline, CDR1 is KGHDR and CDR2 is SFDVKD. In nucleotides, the CDR3 is TGTGCCACCAGTGGCAGTTTCCAAGAGACCCAGTACTTC. It codes for CATSGSFQETQYF.

CDR3 bases: TGTGCCTCGAAAAAGGCCGGGACAGGGGCCGGCGGGGAGCTGTTTTTT. Protein product: CASKKAGTGAGGELFF. This chain joins TRBV19 and TRBJ2-2; 10 nucleotides match TRBD1. This CDR3 has 16 residues. CDR1 and CDR2 from the germline V gene are LNHDA and SQIVND (reference sequence). Losses at the gene ends were 11 bases for V and 7 bases for J; bases not matched to a gene: 16.

The J gene is TRBJ1-6, the V gene TRBV7-9; no clear D. Germline V gene data show CDR1 as SEHNR and CDR2 as FQNEAQ (reference sequence). CDR3 length: 14 residues. V dropped 1 base and J dropped 4 bases, with 5 bases sitting between them. CDR3 residues: CASSLGRYNSPLHF. CDR3 sequence (DNA): TGTGCCAGCAGCTTAGGGCGGTATAATTCACCCCTCCACTTT. Based on the CDR3 plus reference TRBV7-9 and TRBJ1-6, the full variable domain is DTGVSQNPRHKITKRGQNVTFRCDPISEHNRLYWYRQTLGQGPEFLTYFQNEAQLEKSRLLSDRFSAERPKGSFSTLEIQRTEQGDSAMYLCASSLGRYNSPLHFGNGTRLTVT.

The chain employs TRBV19 and TRBJ2-5; the D gene is possibly TRBD1 (6 bases). V gave up 1 base and J gave up 2 bases, with 8 bases separating them. This CDR3 is 14 amino acids long. Germline CDR1 reads LNHDA; CDR2 reads SQIVND (reference sequence). The CDR3 DNA follows: TGTGCCAGTAGTATAGTGGGGGCACAAGAGACCCAGTACTTC. Its translation is CASSIVGAQETQYF.

This sequence joins TRBV5-1 and TRBJ2-1; TRBD2 might be the D (6 bases). The CDR3 spans 15 residues. Trimming shortened V by 0 bases and J by 7 bases, and 14 bases separated the two germline ends. CDR1 SGHRS and CDR2 YFSETQ come from the germline V gene. DNA for the CDR3: TGCGCCAGCAGCTTGGATGGGAGGTCAACGAATGAGCAGTTCTTC. Amino acids: CASSLDGRSTNEQFF.

The J gene is TRBJ2-5, the V gene TRBV27, with D maybe TRBD1 (6 bases). With 5 bases removed from V and 5 bases from J, the gap between germline ends came to 9 bases. Germline V gene data show CDR1 as MNHEY and CDR2 as SMNVEV (reference sequence). CDR3 length equals 12 residues. The CDR3 region has the DNA TGTGCCAGCAGTCGAAGGGGGGAGACCCAGTACTTC. Its translation is CASSRRGETQYF.

This rearrangement joins TRBV3-1 (or the pseudogene TRBV3-2) to TRBJ2-4; 10 positions agree with TRBD2. Trimming at V came to 4 bases and at J to 0 bases, leaving 12 bases not matched to a gene. The CDR3 covers 19 residues. Germline V lookup: CDR1 LGHDT, CDR2 YNNKEL (reference sequence). The chain's CDR3 is CASSLGTSEGSLAKNIQYF. As DNA, the CDR3 is TGTGCCAGCAGCCTCGGGACTAGCGAAGGGTCCCTAGCCAAAAACATTCAGTACTTC.

V and J are TRBV25-1 and TRBJ2-5; 7 bases match TRBD2. The germline V gene encodes CDR1 MGHDK and CDR2 SYGVNS. There are 15 residues in the CDR3. J gave up 2 bases and V 0 bases, and 3 bases lay outside the gene matches. CDR3 sequence: CASSEYGSGQETQYF. The CDR3 DNA sequence: TGTGCCAGCAGTGAATATGGTAGCGGGCAAGAGACCCAGTACTTC.